Listed below are T cell receptor beta chains from one sample, sequenced in a study of blood T cell repertoires in COVID-19. Generated by immunoSEQ multiplex PCR, the TCRdb table keeps only in-frame clones and is missing some. This table holds 150,000 to 200,000 clones, about 80% found once. The sequencing sample was made of peripheral blood. Source of these receptors: an older man with active or convalescent COVID-19. CDR3s include the opening cysteine and the closing phenylalanine or tryptophan. D genes are given only for firm matches. Size tells how often a clone was seen (once, few, many) or the class of an expanded clone, and some rows leave it out.

TRBV7-2	14	NA	TRBD2	TRBJ2-1	CASSFRGGINEQFF	TGTGCCAGCAGCTTTCGGGGGGGCATCAATGAGCAGTTCTTC
TRBV14	17	NA	NA	TRBJ1-3	CASSLSRRPLSGNTIYF	TGTGCCAGCAGCCTTTCCCGGAGGCCCCTCTCTGGAAACACCATATATTTT
TRBV3-1/TRBV3-2	13	NA	NA	TRBJ2-6	CASSPSGANVLTF	TGTGCCAGCAGTCCTTCTGGGGCCAACGTCCTGACTTTC
TRBV29-1	12	NA	NA	TRBJ2-1	CSTKRGAGEQFF	TGCAGCACGAAACGGGGGGCCGGTGAGCAGTTCTTC
TRBV27	14	NA	NA	TRBJ2-3	CASRPQTGGDTQYF	TGTGCCAGCAGACCCCAGACTGGCGGAGATACGCAGTATTTT
TRBV6-6	12	few	NA	TRBJ2-5	CASSEGGETQYF	TGTGCCAGCAGTGAGGGTGGGGAGACCCAGTACTTC
TRBV12-5	15	NA	NA	TRBJ1-2	CASGFSGLGEVGYTF	TGTGCTAGTGGTTTTTCAGGCCTAGGGGAGGTCGGCTACACCTTC
TRBV3-1/TRBV3-2	16	few	NA	TRBJ2-2	CASSHGLAGNTGELFF	TGTGCCAGCAGCCACGGGCTAGCTGGGAACACCGGGGAGCTGTTTTTT
TRBV28	17	NA	NA	TRBJ1-5	CASQILDGGRGNQPQHF	TGTGCCAGTCAAATTCTTGACGGGGGACGTGGCAATCAGCCCCAGCATTTT
TRBV27	15	NA	NA	TRBJ1-1	CASSLWGRAGTEAFF	TGTGCCAGCAGTTTATGGGGTAGAGCGGGCACTGAAGCTTTCTTT
TRBV15	15	NA	NA	TRBJ2-5	CATSRDPGYQETQYF	TGTGCCACCAGCAGAGACCCGGGTTACCAAGAGACCCAGTACTTC
TRBV5-1	15	NA	NA	TRBJ1-1	CASSLTGFGGTEAFF	TGCGCCAGCAGCTTAACAGGCTTTGGTGGCACTGAAGCTTTCTTT
TRBV3-1/TRBV3-2	14	NA	NA	TRBJ2-5	CASSPPRGQETQYF	TGTGCCAGCAGCCCCCCTAGAGGGCAAGAGACCCAGTACTTC
TRBV24-1	13	few	NA	TRBJ2-5	CATSQGQQETQYF	TGTGCCACCAGTCAGGGTCAACAAGAGACCCAGTACTTC
TRBV7-2	15	NA	NA	TRBJ2-2	CASSFDYQNTGELFF	TGTGCCAGCAGCTTTGACTACCAGAACACCGGGGAGCTGTTTTTT
TRBV28	14	NA	NA	TRBJ1-1	CASRVDSMNTEAFF	TGTGCCAGCAGGGTGGACAGCATGAACACTGAAGCTTTCTTT
TRBV3-1/TRBV3-2	14	NA	TRBD1	TRBJ2-1	CASSPGQLDNEQFF	TGTGCCAGCAGCCCGGGACAGTTAGACAATGAGCAGTTCTTC
TRBV5-1	14	NA	TRBD1	TRBJ1-6	CASRVGTGDSPLHF	TGCGCCAGCAGAGTCGGGACAGGGGATTCACCCCTCCACTTT
TRBV11-2	19	few	TRBD1	TRBJ1-1	CASSQGPRGRGKYNTEAFF	TGTGCCAGCAGTCAAGGGCCCAGGGGGCGAGGGAAATACAACACTGAAGCTTTCTTT
TRBV7-9	14	NA	TRBD1	TRBJ1-4	CASSLEQGREKLFF	TGTGCCAGCAGCTTAGAACAGGGGCGGGAAAAACTGTTTTTT
TRBV30	15	NA	TRBD1	TRBJ1-4	CAWSTPGQGIGKLFF	TGTGCCTGGAGTACGCCGGGACAGGGTATAGGAAAACTGTTTTTT
TRBV28	14	NA	TRBD1	TRBJ1-1	CASTSGQGNTEAFF	TGTGCCAGCACCTCTGGACAGGGGAACACTGAAGCTTTCTTT
TRBV6-5	14	NA	NA	TRBJ1-6	CASRITGENSPLHF	TGTGCCAGCAGAATCACAGGTGAAAATTCACCCCTCCACTTT
TRBV10-3	12	few	NA	TRBJ2-1	CAISGLDSEQFF	TGTGCCATCAGTGGACTAGACTCGGAGCAGTTCTTC
TRBV6-1	14	few	NA	TRBJ2-7	CASSEVSGPSEQYF	TGTGCCAGCAGTGAAGTCTCAGGGCCCTCCGAGCAGTACTTC
TRBV5-1	14	NA	NA	TRBJ2-5	CASSPIQGQETQYF	TGCGCCAGCAGCCCGATACAGGGCCAAGAGACCCAGTACTTC
TRBV15	17	NA	TRBD1	TRBJ1-1	CATSRLPGQPPNTEAFF	TGTGCCACCAGCAGACTACCGGGACAGCCGCCGAACACTGAAGCTTTCTTT
TRBV28	16	NA	TRBD1	TRBJ2-3	CASTPKWGQGDRTQYF	TGTGCCAGCACTCCCAAATGGGGACAGGGGGATCGGACGCAGTATTTT
TRBV6-2/TRBV6-3	16	many	TRBD1	TRBJ1-3	CASSYVSRGTGNTIYF	TGTGCCAGCAGTTACGTATCCAGGGGGACTGGAAACACCATATATTTT
TRBV29-1	12	NA	NA	TRBJ2-1	CSVELGGNEQFF	TGCAGCGTGGAGTTGGGAGGCAATGAGCAGTTCTTC
TRBV5-1	13	NA	NA	TRBJ1-6	CASSQDGNSPLHF	TGCGCCAGCAGCCAAGACGGGAATTCACCCCTCCACTTT
TRBV10-3	16	NA	NA	TRBJ2-6	CAIRGPGVSGANVLTF	TGTGCCATCAGGGGACCGGGAGTCTCTGGGGCCAACGTCCTGACTTTC
TRBV28	12	NA	NA	TRBJ2-7	CASSQQNNEQYF	TGTGCCAGCAGTCAACAGAATAACGAGCAGTACTTC
TRBV7-7	13	NA	NA	TRBJ1-1	CASSLQEDTEAFF	TGTGCTAGCAGCTTACAGGAGGACACTGAAGCTTTCTTT
TRBV6-4	13	NA	NA	TRBJ1-1	CASSVMAGAEAFF	TGTGCCAGCAGTGTCATGGCCGGGGCTGAAGCTTTCTTT
TRBV5-8	11	NA	NA	TRBJ2-3	CASPFTDTQYF	TGTGCCAGCCCATTCACAGATACGCAGTATTTT
TRBV19	14	NA	NA	TRBJ1-3	CASSMGSSGNTIYF	TGTGCCAGTAGTATGGGCAGCTCTGGAAACACCATATATTTT
TRBV6-5	15	NA	NA	TRBJ1-1	CASSTGDNWNTEAFF	TGTGCCAGCAGTACCGGGGACAATTGGAACACTGAAGCTTTCTTT
TRBV5-1	13	NA	TRBD1	TRBJ2-7	CASRQGQGYEQYF	TGCGCCAGCAGACAGGGACAGGGCTACGAGCAGTACTTC
TRBV30	11	NA	NA	TRBJ2-1	CAWNNNNEQFF	TGTGCCTGGAATAACAACAATGAGCAGTTCTTC
TRBV7-2	14	NA	NA	TRBJ2-5	CASSLGGLQETQYF	TGTGCCAGCAGCTTAGGGGGGCTACAAGAGACCCAGTACTTC
TRBV2	14	NA	TRBD1	TRBJ2-7	CASSGQVPGYEQYF	TGTGCCAGCAGCGGACAGGTTCCCGGCTACGAGCAGTACTTC
TRBV6-1	15	NA	NA	TRBJ2-7	CASSERQGSLYEQYF	TGTGCCAGCAGTGAGAGGCAGGGGAGCCTCTACGAGCAGTACTTC
TRBV30	15	NA	TRBD1	TRBJ1-1	CAWSIRDRSRAEAFF	TGTGCCTGGAGTATCCGGGACAGAAGTCGGGCTGAAGCTTTCTTT
TRBV5-1	16	NA	TRBD1	TRBJ2-7	CASSVRQTGTEAEQYF	TGCGCCAGCAGCGTGCGTCAAACCGGGACAGAGGCCGAGCAGTACTTC
TRBV6-2/TRBV6-3	16	NA	NA	TRBJ2-3	CASSLGWGLEADTQYF	TGTGCCAGCAGTTTGGGTTGGGGGCTGGAAGCAGATACGCAGTATTTT
TRBV10-3	16	NA	NA	TRBJ2-5	CAISESGGRLGETQYF	TGTGCCATCAGTGAGTCTGGGGGCCGATTAGGGGAGACCCAGTACTTC
TRBV18	15	few	NA	TRBJ1-6	CASSLAASGNSPLHF	TGTGCCAGCTCCCTCGCCGCTTCAGGGAATTCACCCCTCCACTTT
TRBV6-1	17	few	NA	TRBJ1-4	CASSEVAGARSNEKLFF	TGTGCCAGCAGTGAAGTGGCGGGGGCGCGGTCTAATGAAAAACTGTTTTTT
TRBV11-3	15	NA	TRBD1	TRBJ2-1	CASSWGQGGYNEQFF	TGTGCCAGCAGTTGGGGACAGGGGGGATACAATGAGCAGTTCTTC
TRBV5-4	15	NA	NA	TRBJ1-2	CASSPDRNLNYGYTF	TGTGCCAGCAGCCCCGACAGGAACCTTAACTATGGCTACACCTTC
TRBV20-1	16	NA	TRBD2	TRBJ2-5	CSASASGGAEEETQYF	TGCAGTGCTAGTGCCAGCGGGGGGGCAGAAGAAGAGACCCAGTACTTC
TRBV4-2	13	NA	NA	TRBJ2-3	CASSQDWGETQYF	TGTGCCAGCAGCCAAGATTGGGGGGAGACGCAGTATTTT
TRBV4-3	15	NA	TRBD1	TRBJ1-6	CASSQLQGANSPLHF	TGCGCCAGCAGCCAGTTACAGGGGGCTAATTCACCCCTCCACTTT
TRBV19	15	NA	NA	TRBJ1-1	CASSRRGGMGTEAFF	TGTGCCAGTAGTAGGCGTGGGGGGATGGGAACTGAAGCTTTCTTT